This T cell receptor (beta chain) was found in a study of blood T cell repertoires in COVID-19. On the study more broadly: Material from acute and convalescent COVID-19 was sourced from the United States, Italy and Spain. The analysed material was cDNA or gDNA that came from T cells, B-cell-depleted T cells, or PBMCs.

In regard to this clone: Other DNA sequences within the sample encode an identical CDR3.

CDR1 is SGHNT, CDR2 YYREEE, per germline (reference sequence). V gave up 6 bases and J gave up 8 bases; unmatched junction bases: 9. The CDR3 contains 14 residues. Using immunoSEQ multiplex PCR, the repertoire was profiled, and TCRdb retains in-frame clones only, with some absent. The sample lists 250,000 to 350,000 clones, around nine tenths occurring once. The sequence came from a man younger than 40 with acute or convalescent COVID-19. Sequencing used peripheral blood. This chain uses TRBV5-4 with TRBJ1-2; TRBD1 matches at 11 bases. The CDR3 reads CASTPGQGVFGYTF. The CDR3 DNA follows: TGTGCCAGCACCCCGGGACAGGGGGTCTTCGGCTACACCTTC.